This T cell receptor beta chain was sequenced during a study of a mutant IDH1 vaccine in newly diagnosed glioma. As to this clone: Its cognate antigen is unknown. The sample holds other DNA sequences that translate to the same CDR3.

Repertoires were generated with immunoSEQ multiplex PCR, while TCRdb's copy carries only in-frame clones and drops some. The table records over 40,000 clones, over 70% of them present only once. Noted time point: week 23, last vaccination. Mutant IDH1 20-mer peptide, at 300 ug, made up each vaccine dose, with topical imiquimod. Trimming at V came to 0 bases and at J to 7 bases, leaving 2 bases not matched to a gene. Looked up from germline, CDR1 is GTSNPN and CDR2 is SVGIG (reference sequence). This CDR3 contains 12 residues. The receptor's source is a woman aged 40-49 years with glioma. Some clones in this sample may be carry-over from other donors' samples. The starting material was PBMCs, obtained from a glioma patient whose treatment included an IDH1 peptide vaccine. The chain links TRBV30 to TRBJ2-5, with 7 nucleotides matching TRBD1. CDR3 nucleotide sequence: TGTGCCTGGAGTGTATCAGGGGGGACCCAGTACTTC. Translated: CAWSVSGGTQYF.